The clone carrying this T cell receptor (beta chain) has a handful of counts. The antigen is not known. The authors made TCR cDNA by 5'RACE template switching, adding a universal primer site and UMIs. Each CDR3 protein is one row after TCRdb ran MiXCR on the 5' RACE reads. The sample has approximately 510,000 distinct CDR3 sequences, just over 20% seen once; the top ten hold about 15%. This specimen comes from a study of T cells after yellow fever vaccination. Study-level findings and limits: Clonotypes found in both CD4 and CD8 compartments made up a small share.

This sequence originates from a young man who received the YFV17D yellow fever vaccine. The sequences come from PBMCs, collected 21 days after the first yellow fever vaccination.

Written as DNA, the CDR3 is TGTGCCAGCAGCTTAGTCGCTCGGACTAGCGGGGGGCCTCTGCACAATGAGCAGTTCTTC. It is translated as CASSLVARTSGGPLHNEQFF. This chain connects TRBV11-1 to TRBJ2-1, with 14 bases identical to TRBD2. CDR3 length: 20 residues. V lost 1 base, J lost 5 bases, and 13 bases stayed unmatched. Germline V gene lookup returns CDR1 SGHAT and CDR2 FQDESV (reference sequence). Using reference TRBV11-1 and TRBJ2-1 for the parts outside the CDR3, the full variable domain is EAEVAQSPRYKITEKSQAVAFWCDPISGHATLYWYRQILGQGPELLVQFQDESVVDDSQLPKDRFSAERLKGVDSTLKIQPAELGDSAMYLCASSLVARTSGGPLHNEQFFGPGTRLTVL.